This T cell receptor (beta chain) was captured in a study of spatial heterogeneity in lung cancer (dated by TCRdb to about 2019). The study in broad terms: More beta-chain than alpha-chain transcripts were consistently detected, likely reflecting higher beta-chain transcript abundance. In the raw uncorrected reads, each unique combination of TCR and UMI appeared more than ten times on average. Nonsynonymous mutation counts, determined by whole-exome sequencing of tumor tissue, were related to features of the TCR repertoire. In tumor regions, TCR transcript counts showed a strong correlation with a T cell transcriptional module score from matched bulk RNA-seq. At surgery, both alpha and beta chains were TCR-sequenced in some 220 tumor regions, fewer than 85 matched nontumor lung samples and some 60 PBMC samples. The study quantitatively compared TCR alpha and beta repertoires across multiple tumor regions, matched nontumor lung and blood in non-small cell lung cancer.

The CDR3 contains 13 residues, cysteine and phenylalanine counted. The kept DNA is CDR3 alone, 39 bases in frame from the first base. Trimming removed 8 bases from V and 0 bases from J, leaving 11 bases between the germline ends. From the germline V gene (reference sequence), CDR1 is DFQATT and CDR2 is SNEGSKA. This clonotype showed up just a few times. Its antigen remains unidentified. Base quality data are lacking; no much larger clone is found one base away. The intended sense of this specimen's time point label: sample taken at primary tumor resection. The donors were around 69 patients from the lung TRACERx cohort who had early-stage, untreated non-small cell lung cancer. Without any cell sorting, TCR sequencing was performed on whole RNA extracted either from tumor and nontumor lung tissue or from cryopreserved PBMC samples. A patient was chosen for TCR sequencing only when enough RNA was available from at least two tumor regions. Tumor and adjacent nontumor lung specimens were reviewed by a lung pathologist before selection.

The library was prepared using 5' RACE. The run used a NextSeq 500. The TCR library protocol attached a unique molecular identifier to each TCR cDNA molecule to allow correction of PCR and sequencing errors. In the authors' own workflow: Decombinator tools were used for TCR identification, UMI-based error correction and CDR3 extraction. TCRs above a frequency of 2 per 1,000, corresponding to the top 1% of the tumor frequency distribution, were defined as expanded. Expanded tumor TCRs were classed as regional if statistically deemed absent (corrected P<0.05) from at least one tumor region, otherwise ubiquitous. Renyi diversity was computed with the R vegan package after each repertoire had been subsampled 100 times to 5,000 TCRs. To build CDR3 similarity networks, amino acid triplet string-kernel similarity was used, and CDR3s were connected when their pairwise similarity was above 0.82. Starting from the raw public reads, TCRdb applied fastp trimming at Q25, assembled clones with MiXCR and retained in-frame beta chains. Records with the same CDR3 protein are collapsed into one entry carrying the most frequent genes and DNA. TCRdb, rather than the study authors, made the V and J calls. In this sample the table shows some 4,100 distinct CDR3 sequences, 8.5% of which occur a single time. About 8.9% of the sample is taken by the ten largest.

Study-wide findings and limitations: Confirming at a functional level the hypothesis that regional TCRs recognize regional mutations was considered to require additional single-cell paired TCR alpha and beta sequencing. TCR-seq coverage of tumor T cells was estimated at only approximately 7% for alpha chains and approximately 12% for beta chains. The tumor nonsynonymous mutation count correlated with the number of expanded alpha and beta TCRs within the tumor. Counts of ubiquitous and regional expanded TCRs correlated with counts of ubiquitous and regional nonsynonymous mutations, respectively.

This sequence originates from a male donor with early-stage non-small cell lung cancer. This receptor chain uses TRBV20-1 and TRBJ2-1; too little of a D gene remains to name it. Sample: lung tumor tissue, taken at surgery. Here the CDR3 is given as CSYSWDSYNEQFF. DNA sequence: TGCAGTTATAGCTGGGACTCCTACAATGAGCAGTTCTTC.